This entry lists 32 T cell receptor beta chains sequenced from one sample in a study of T cell clonotyping in hematopoietic cell transplantation. Clones were read by immunoSEQ multiplex PCR, and TCRdb kept only the in-frame ones, dropping some. Of roughly 48,000 clones listed, about four fifths are singletons. Described time point: recipient sample about 28 days before transplant, after cytoreduction. The source material was peripheral blood mononuclear cells, sampled before stem cell transplant. These receptors all come from a man aged 55-75 years with myelodysplastic syndrome. Some clones in this sample may be carry-over from other donors' samples.

The chain combines TRBV11-2 with TRBJ1-6; maybe TRBD1 (5 bases). V was trimmed by 0 bases and J by 7 bases, leaving 16 bases between them. Germline V gene data show CDR1 as SGHAT and CDR2 as FQNNGV. This CDR3 has 17 amino acids. The CDR3 spells CASSLDWEGRKNSPLHF. The CDR3 DNA sequence: TGTGCCAGCAGCTTAGATTGGGAGGGGAGAAAGAATTCACCCCTCCACTTT.

Points on this clone: Mismatch with germline at one junction end may stem from a read error. This sequence joins TRBV6-1 and TRBJ1-2; a possible D gene is TRBD1 (6 bases). The CDR3 is 15 residues long. Germline V CDR1 and CDR2: MNHNS, SASEGT. The CDR3 region has the DNA TGTGCCAGCATTGAAAGGCACAGGGTGATCTATGGCTACACCTTC. Encoded protein: CASIERHRVIYGYTF.

The genes are TRBV14 and TRBJ2-7; 7 nucleotides line up with TRBD1. The trim removed 5 bases at V and 6 bases at J, leaving 13 bases unmatched. CDR3 length: 15 residues. The germline V gene has CDR1 SGHDN and CDR2 FVKESK. CDR3 sequence (DNA): TGTGCCAGCAGCGCAGCAGGGGGTGGCACGCTCGAGCAGTACTTC. It specifies CASSAAGGGTLEQYF. Supplemented by reference TRBV14 and TRBJ2-7, the full variable domain reads EAGVTQFPSHSVIEKGQTVTLRCDPISGHDNLYWYRRVMGKEIKFLLHFVKESKQDESGMPNNRFLAERTGGTYSTLKVQPAELEDSGVYFCASSAAGGGTLEQYFGPGTRLTVT.

This clone was detected only once. The chain couples TRBV28 to TRBJ1-3, with 9 bases that match TRBD1. The CDR3 totals 15 residues. The ends lost 5 bases at V and 4 bases at J; junction bases unmatched: 6. CDR1 and CDR2 from the germline V gene are MDHEN and SYDVKM. In DNA, the CDR3 is TGTGCCAGCAGTCCAACGGGGACAGGGGGAAACACCATATATTTT. Amino acid sequence: CASSPTGTGGNTIYF.

This chain uses TRBV25-1 with TRBJ2-7, with a weak D call TRBD1 (5 bases). The CDR3 is made up of 12 amino acids. Germline V CDR1 and CDR2: MGHDK, SYGVNS. The V end lost 3 bases, the J end lost 4 bases, and 7 bases lay between the germline ends. The CDR3, as DNA: TGTGCCAGCAGTGAGCAGGGTTACGAGCAGTACTTC. Translated: CASSEQGYEQYF.

The gene calls are TRBV19 and TRBJ1-1; D not certain. Germline CDR1 LNHDA, CDR2 SQIVND (reference sequence). V lost 3 bases and J 1 base, leaving 9 bases between the germline ends. This CDR3 has 14 residues. CDR3 DNA sequence: TGTGCCAGTAGTATTCGACGGTCGAACACTGAAGCTTTCTTT. Protein sequence: CASSIRRSNTEAFF. Drawing the rest from reference TRBV19 and TRBJ1-1, the complete variable domain is DGGITQSPKYLFRKEGQNVTLSCEQNLNHDAMYWYRQDPGQGLRLIYYSQIVNDFQKGDIAEGYSVSREKKESFPLTVTSAQKNPTAFYLCASSIRRSNTEAFFGQGTRLTVV.

V gene TRBV27 combines with J gene TRBJ1-1; D ambiguous. The CDR3 covers 14 residues. CDR1 MNHEY and CDR2 SMNVEV come from the germline V gene (reference sequence). V was trimmed by 2 bases and J by 5 bases, leaving 12 bases between them. Written as DNA, the CDR3 is TGTGCCAGCAGTTTACGGACTCTTGGGACTGAAGCTTTCTTT. Protein product: CASSLRTLGTEAFF.

The gene calls are TRBV4-1 and TRBJ2-1; possible D gene TRBD2, 6 bases. The germline V gene encodes CDR1 MGHRA and CDR2 YSYEKL. The CDR3 sequence is 13 residues long. V lost 8 bases to trimming and J lost 8 bases, with 16 bases between them. The CDR3 region has the DNA TGCGCCAGCCGCGGGGACTTCCCAGATGAGCAGTTCTTC. It encodes CASRGDFPDEQFF.

J is TRBJ1-5 and V is TRBV10-3; 7 bases agree with TRBD1. J lost 3 bases, V lost 0 bases, and 2 bases had no gene match. The CDR3 totals 15 residues. Germline V gene sequence: CDR1 ENHRY, CDR2 SYGVKD. CDR3 sequence reads: CAISESGTVNQPQHF. In nucleotides, the CDR3 is TGTGCCATCAGTGAGTCGGGGACAGTCAATCAGCCCCAGCATTTT.

This chain uses TRBV29-1 with TRBJ2-1; 9 bases map to TRBD1. Germline-derived CDR1 and CDR2 are SQVTM and ANQGSEA. Trimming removed 5 bases from V and 7 bases from J; junction bases left unmatched: 6. The CDR3 spans 13 residues. The CDR3 bases are TGCAGCGTTCCGGGACAGGGTTCGAATGAGCAGTTCTTC. Its protein product is CSVPGQGSNEQFF.

J is TRBJ2-1 and V is TRBV4-2; 11 bases are shared with TRBD2. V lost 3 bases, J lost 10 bases, and 8 bases stayed unmatched. CDR1 is LGHNA, CDR2 YNFKEQ, per germline. The CDR3 has 15 amino acids. CDR3 bases: TGTGCCAGCAGCCAGGTAGCGGGGGGGCACCGGGAGCAGTTCTTC. Translated: CASSQVAGGHREQFF.

V gene TRBV7-9 combines with J gene TRBJ2-3, with 8 bases fitting TRBD1. V trimming: 5 bases; J trimming: 1 base; junction bases outside the gene matches: 8. Germline CDR1 reads SEHNR; CDR2 reads FQNEAQ (reference sequence). This CDR3 is 16 amino acids long. CDR3 amino acids: CASSLSTGDGTDTQYF. Written as DNA, the CDR3 is TGTGCCAGCAGCCTATCGACAGGGGACGGCACAGATACGCAGTATTTT.

The genes are TRBV6-6 and TRBJ1-6; 9 nucleotides line up with TRBD1. This CDR3 spans 16 amino acids. J gave up 6 bases and V 6 bases, and 9 bases lay outside the gene matches. Germline CDR1 is MNHNY and CDR2 is SVGAGI (reference sequence). CDR3 residues: CASSPGQGNRNSPLHF. CDR3 coding DNA: TGTGCCAGCAGCCCCGGACAGGGGAACCGTAATTCACCCCTCCACTTT.

The gene calls are TRBV12-5 and TRBJ2-3; 13 bases align to TRBD2. The V gene end was trimmed by 5 bases and the J gene end by 2 bases; junction bases not matched to a gene: 4. The CDR3 has 16 amino acids. Germline V gene sequence: CDR1 LGHNT, CDR2 FRNRAP. CDR3 sequence reads: CASGPGLAGNTDTQYF. As DNA, the CDR3 is TGTGCTAGTGGTCCGGGACTAGCGGGGAACACAGATACGCAGTATTTT. Full variable domain (remainder filled in from reference TRBV12-5 and TRBJ2-3): DARVTQTPRHKVTEMGQEVTMRCQPILGHNTVFWYRQTMMQGLELLAYFRNRAPLDDSGMPKDRFSAEMPDATLATLKIQPSEPRDSAVYFCASGPGLAGNTDTQYFGPGTRLTVL.

This chain uses TRBV30 with TRBJ1-4, with D possibly matching TRBD1 (5 bases). The germline gives CDR1 GTSNPN, CDR2 SVGIG (reference sequence). V lost 3 bases, J lost 5 bases, and 19 bases lay in between. This CDR3 contains 16 residues. This CDR3 is CAWSPDGGRWNEKLFF. DNA for the CDR3: TGTGCCTGGAGCCCAGATGGGGGAAGGTGGAATGAAAAACTGTTTTTT.

This clone was recorded once. The chain couples TRBV6-6 to TRBJ2-7; D is unresolved. The CDR3 runs to 13 residues. CDR1 is MNHNY and CDR2 is SVGAGI in the germline V gene (reference sequence). Trimming removed 7 bases from V and 0 bases from J, with 10 bases in between. The CDR3 region has the DNA TGTGCCAGCACTCCCATCAGCTCCTACGAGCAGTACTTC. This gives the protein CASTPISSYEQYF.

The chain joins TRBV7-6 to TRBJ1-5, with 10 bases identical to TRBD1. Trimming took 3 bases from V and 8 from J; bases not matched to a gene: 7. The CDR3 totals 15 residues. Germline loops: CDR1 SGHVS, CDR2 FNYEAQ. The CDR3 loop reads CASSFGDRGQEPQHF. CDR3 nucleotides: TGTGCCAGCAGCTTTGGTGACAGGGGGCAGGAGCCCCAGCATTTT.

The chain combines TRBV28 with TRBJ1-2, with 7 positions matching TRBD1. This CDR3 has 16 residues. In germline, CDR1 is MDHEN, CDR2 SYDVKM. V was pared by 6 bases and J by 4 bases, with 14 bases of the junction left unmatched. The CDR3 coding sequence is TGTGCCAGCAGGGACCCTGAGGGGGCGCAGAGCTATGGCTACACCTTC. This encodes CASRDPEGAQSYGYTF.

The chain recombines TRBV7-2 with TRBJ1-1; D is unresolved. From germline, CDR1 is SGHTA and CDR2 FQGNSA. V was pared by 2 bases and J by 7 bases, with 5 bases between. This CDR3 spans 11 amino acids. CDR3 sequence reads: CASSLQIEAFF. The CDR3 DNA is TGTGCCAGCAGCTTACAGATTGAAGCTTTCTTT.

V and J are TRBV7-2 and TRBJ1-1; 8 bases map to TRBD1. The ends lost 4 bases at V and 3 bases at J; junction bases unmatched: 4. Germline loops: CDR1 SGHTA, CDR2 FQGNSA. This CDR3 has 14 amino acids. For the CDR3, the DNA is TGTGCCAGCAGCTCGGGACAGGCTTACACTGAAGCTTTCTTT. Encoded protein: CASSSGQAYTEAFF.

This chain connects TRBV4-1 to TRBJ1-2; D perhaps matches TRBD1 (6 bases). The V and J ends lost 0 bases and 8 bases respectively, with 16 bases between them. Germline V gene lookup returns CDR1 MGHRA and CDR2 YSYEKL. The CDR3 runs 15 residues. The CDR3 protein is CASSQEESGARGYTF. CDR3 coding DNA: TGCGCCAGCAGCCAAGAAGAATCGGGGGCGCGCGGCTACACCTTC.

The chain has TRBV5-1 and TRBJ2-2, with 11 positions matching TRBD2. V trimming: 5 bases; J trimming: 1 base; junction bases outside the gene matches: 4. Germline-derived CDR1 and CDR2 are SGHRS and YFSETQ. The CDR3 totals 16 residues. CDR3 region: CASRIAGGQNTGELFF. DNA for the CDR3: TGCGCCAGCAGAATAGCGGGGGGGCAGAACACCGGGGAGCTGTTTTTT.

The chain is built from TRBV7-3 and TRBJ1-3, with 7 bases fitting TRBD1. V dropped 3 bases and J dropped 4; count of bases not matched to a gene: 0. Germline lookup yields CDR1 SGHTA and CDR2 FQGTGA. The CDR3 extends over 13 amino acids. The CDR3 nucleotides are TGTGCCAGCAGCTTGGACAGGGGAAACACCATATATTTT. Protein product: CASSLDRGNTIYF. Complete variable domain (other parts from reference TRBV7-3 and TRBJ1-3): GAGVSQTPSNKVTEKGKYVELRCDPISGHTALYWYRQSLGQGPEFLIYFQGTGAADDSGLPNDRFFAVRPEGSVSTLKIQRTERGDSAVYLCASSLDRGNTIYFGEGSWLTVV.

The chain links TRBV9 to TRBJ1-3; 7 positions match TRBD1. Germline V gene sequence: CDR1 SGDLS, CDR2 YYNGEE. The CDR3 has 16 residues. The V and J ends lost 0 bases and 1 base, in that order; junction bases with no gene match: 4. The CDR3 reads CASSVGPGGSGNTIYF. CDR3 coding DNA: TGTGCCAGCAGCGTAGGTCCAGGGGGGTCTGGAAACACCATATATTTT. Looking up the rest from reference TRBV9 and TRBJ1-3 gives the full variable domain: DSGVTQTPKHLITATGQRVTLRCSPRSGDLSVYWYQQSLDQGLQFLIQYYNGEERAKGNILERFSAQQFPDLHSELNLSSLELGDSALYFCASSVGPGGSGNTIYFGEGSWLTVV.

The rearrangement joins TRBV9 to TRBJ1-5, with 7 bases identical to TRBD1. Trimming took 1 base from V and 8 from J; bases not matched to a gene: 3. The CDR3 has 13 residues. Germline V gives CDR1 SGDLS, CDR2 YYNGEE. The CDR3 spells CASSVRTGEPQHF. CDR3 in DNA: TGTGCCAGCAGCGTACGAACAGGGGAGCCCCAGCATTTT. The full variable domain, its missing parts supplied by reference TRBV9 and TRBJ1-5, is DSGVTQTPKHLITATGQRVTLRCSPRSGDLSVYWYQQSLDQGLQFLIQYYNGEERAKGNILERFSAQQFPDLHSELNLSSLELGDSALYFCASSVRTGEPQHFGDGTRLSIL.

J is TRBJ1-3 and V is TRBV9; D might be TRBD1 (5 bases). CDR1 and CDR2 (germline): SGDLS, YYNGEE. Trimming shortened V by 4 bases and J by 2 bases, and 19 bases separated the two germline ends. The CDR3 is made up of 17 amino acids. The CDR3 DNA reads TGTGCCAGCAGCCGGACCGACGGCAAGGGGCCTGGAAACACCATATATTTT. It translates to CASSRTDGKGPGNTIYF.

This rearrangement joins TRBV7-2 to TRBJ2-2; D remains ambiguous. V lost 4 bases, J lost 2 bases, and 11 bases lay in between. This CDR3 region has 15 residues. CDR1 is SGHTA and CDR2 is FQGNSA in the germline V gene. CDR3 residues: CASSSARGNTGELFF. The CDR3, as DNA: TGTGCCAGCAGCTCGGCACGTGGCAACACCGGGGAGCTGTTTTTT.

A few counts support this clone. The chain is built from TRBV19 and TRBJ1-2; D unresolved. This CDR3 comprises 13 residues. Trimming shortened V by 3 bases and J by 2 bases, and 7 bases separated the two germline ends. From germline, CDR1 is LNHDA and CDR2 SQIVND (reference sequence). The CDR3, as DNA: TGTGCCAGTAGTATCAACAGAAACTATGGCTACACCTTC. Its protein product is CASSINRNYGYTF.

The chain uses TRBV6-5 and TRBJ1-5, with no clear D. Trimming cost V 2 bases and J 6 bases, with 14 bases left between them. Germline V gene data show CDR1 as MNHEY and CDR2 as SVGAGI. The CDR3 sequence is 15 residues long. CDR3 in DNA: TGTGCCAGCAGTTACCTTCCTTTTACGGGTCAGCCCCAGCATTTT. Translation: CASSYLPFTGQPQHF.

In this sample, this clone turned up once. The rearrangement links TRBV19 to TRBJ2-7, with D perhaps being TRBD1 or TRBD2 (5 bases each). The CDR3 is made up of 14 amino acids. Germline values: CDR1 LNHDA, CDR2 SQIVND (reference sequence). Trimming stripped 8 bases from V and 0 bases from J, with 14 bases between. DNA for the CDR3: TGTGCCAGTGGGGACCTCCAGAGCTCCTACGAGCAGTACTTC. Translation gives CASGDLQSSYEQYF.

V is TRBV9 and J is TRBJ1-5; D uncertain. Trimming removed 4 bases from V and 3 bases from J, with 14 bases in between. Germline CDR1 and CDR2: SGDLS and YYNGEE. The CDR3 totals 15 residues. In DNA form, the CDR3 reads TGTGCCAGCAGCCCAGGCGGGGTCCTCAATCAGCCCCAGCATTTT. Translating it yields CASSPGGVLNQPQHF.

This clone was seen only once. The genes are TRBV19 and TRBJ1-2; D gene unclear. The V gene lost 4 bases and the J gene lost 6 bases, with 12 bases spanning the gap. The CDR3 extends over 13 amino acids. Germline CDR1 and CDR2: LNHDA and SQIVND (reference sequence). CDR3: CASSRKAGDGYTF. DNA of the CDR3: TGTGCCAGTAGTAGGAAGGCCGGAGATGGCTACACCTTC.